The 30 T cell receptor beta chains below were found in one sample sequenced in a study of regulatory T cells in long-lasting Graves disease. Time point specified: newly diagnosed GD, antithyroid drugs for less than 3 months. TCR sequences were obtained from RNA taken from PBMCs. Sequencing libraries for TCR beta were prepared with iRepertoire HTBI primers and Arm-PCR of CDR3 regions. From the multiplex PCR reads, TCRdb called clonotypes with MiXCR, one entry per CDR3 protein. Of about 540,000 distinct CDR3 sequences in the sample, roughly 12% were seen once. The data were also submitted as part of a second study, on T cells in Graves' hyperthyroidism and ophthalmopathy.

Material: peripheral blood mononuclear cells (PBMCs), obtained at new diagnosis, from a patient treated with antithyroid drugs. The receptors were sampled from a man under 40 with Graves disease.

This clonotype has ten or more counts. This CDR3 reads CASRLTGSYGYTF. The CDR3 DNA reads TGTGCCAGCAGGCTAACAGGGTCCTATGGCTACACCTTC. The rearrangement links TRBV11-2 to TRBJ1-2; the D gene is possibly TRBD1 (6 bases). The CDR3 consists of 13 residues. Deletions cut 6 bases from V and 4 bases from J, with 12 bases between. Per the germline V gene, CDR1 is SGHAT and CDR2 is FQNNGV.

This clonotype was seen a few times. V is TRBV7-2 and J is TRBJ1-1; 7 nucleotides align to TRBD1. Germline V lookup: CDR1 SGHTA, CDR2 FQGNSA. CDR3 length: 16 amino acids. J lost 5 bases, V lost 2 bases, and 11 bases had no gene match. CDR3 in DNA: TGTGCCAGCAGCTTACCCGGGGGAGGGGGCTCAACTGAAGCTTTCTTT. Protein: CASSLPGGGGSTEAFF.

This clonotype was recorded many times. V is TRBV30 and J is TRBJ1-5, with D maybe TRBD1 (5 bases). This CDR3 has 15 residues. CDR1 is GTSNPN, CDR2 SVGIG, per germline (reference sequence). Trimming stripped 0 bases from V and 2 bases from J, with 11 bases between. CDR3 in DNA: TGTGCCTGGAGTGTAGCCGGGGCGGGCAATCAGCCCCAGCATTTT. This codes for CAWSVAGAGNQPQHF.

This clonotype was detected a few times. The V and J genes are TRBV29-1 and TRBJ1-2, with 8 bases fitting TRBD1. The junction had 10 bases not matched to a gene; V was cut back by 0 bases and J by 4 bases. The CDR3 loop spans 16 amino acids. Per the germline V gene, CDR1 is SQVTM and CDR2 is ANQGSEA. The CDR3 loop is CSVEETRTGRFYGYTF. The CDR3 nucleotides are TGCAGCGTTGAAGAAACAAGGACAGGGAGATTCTATGGCTACACCTTC.

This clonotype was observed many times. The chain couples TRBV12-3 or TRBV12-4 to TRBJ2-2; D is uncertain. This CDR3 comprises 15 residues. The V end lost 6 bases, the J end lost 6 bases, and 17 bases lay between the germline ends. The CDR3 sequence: CASSYGARLSGELFF. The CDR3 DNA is TGTGCCAGCAGCTACGGTGCTAGGTTGTCCGGGGAGCTGTTTTTT.

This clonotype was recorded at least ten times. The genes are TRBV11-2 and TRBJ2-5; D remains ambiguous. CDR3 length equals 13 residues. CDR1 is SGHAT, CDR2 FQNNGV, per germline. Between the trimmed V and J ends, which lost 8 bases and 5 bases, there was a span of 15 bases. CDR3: CASGGLDVETQYF. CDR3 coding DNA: TGTGCCAGCGGTGGGCTAGATGTGGAGACCCAGTACTTC.

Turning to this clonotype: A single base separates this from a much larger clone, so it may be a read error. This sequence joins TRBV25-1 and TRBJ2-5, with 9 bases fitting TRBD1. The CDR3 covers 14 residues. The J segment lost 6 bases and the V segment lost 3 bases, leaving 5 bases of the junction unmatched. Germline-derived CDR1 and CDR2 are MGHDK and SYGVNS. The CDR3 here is CASSEGTGNKTQYF. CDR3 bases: TGTGCCAGCAGTGAGGGGACAGGGAACAAGACCCAGTACTTC.

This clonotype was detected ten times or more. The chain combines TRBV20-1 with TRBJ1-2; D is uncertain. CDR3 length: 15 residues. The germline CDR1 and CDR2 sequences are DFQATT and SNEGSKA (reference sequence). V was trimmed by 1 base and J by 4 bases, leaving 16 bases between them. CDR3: CSARGGRQRTYGYTF. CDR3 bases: TGCAGTGCTAGAGGAGGCAGGCAAAGGACCTATGGCTACACCTTC.

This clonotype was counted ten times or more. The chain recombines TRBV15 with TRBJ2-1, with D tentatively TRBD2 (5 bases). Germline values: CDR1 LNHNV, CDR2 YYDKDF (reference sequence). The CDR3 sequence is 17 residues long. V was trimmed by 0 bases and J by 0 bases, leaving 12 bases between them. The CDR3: CATSRDYGESSYNEQFF. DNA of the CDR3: TGTGCCACCAGCAGAGATTACGGGGAGAGCTCCTACAATGAGCAGTTCTTC.

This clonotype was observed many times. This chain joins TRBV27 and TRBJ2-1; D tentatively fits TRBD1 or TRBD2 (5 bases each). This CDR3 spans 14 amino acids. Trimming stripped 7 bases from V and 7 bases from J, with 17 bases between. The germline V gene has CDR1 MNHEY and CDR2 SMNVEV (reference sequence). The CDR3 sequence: CASNRDPRRNEQFF. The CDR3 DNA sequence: TGTGCCAGCAATCGGGACCCCAGGAGGAATGAGCAGTTCTTC.

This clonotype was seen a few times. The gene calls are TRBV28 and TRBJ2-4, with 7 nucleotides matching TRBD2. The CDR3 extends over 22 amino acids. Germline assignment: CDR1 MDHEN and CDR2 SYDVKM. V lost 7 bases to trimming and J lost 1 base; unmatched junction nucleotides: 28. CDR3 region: CASTQSPLGFVERDSAKNIQYF. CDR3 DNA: TGTGCCAGCACCCAGAGCCCTCTGGGGTTCGTCGAGCGGGATAGTGCCAAAAACATTCAGTACTTC.

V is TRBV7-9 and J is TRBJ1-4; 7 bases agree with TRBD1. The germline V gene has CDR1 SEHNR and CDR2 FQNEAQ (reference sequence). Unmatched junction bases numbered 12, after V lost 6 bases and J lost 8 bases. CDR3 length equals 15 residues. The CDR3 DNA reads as TGTGCCAGCAGTCAATTCGACAGGGTCGGCGAAAAACTGTTTTTT. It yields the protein CASSQFDRVGEKLFF.

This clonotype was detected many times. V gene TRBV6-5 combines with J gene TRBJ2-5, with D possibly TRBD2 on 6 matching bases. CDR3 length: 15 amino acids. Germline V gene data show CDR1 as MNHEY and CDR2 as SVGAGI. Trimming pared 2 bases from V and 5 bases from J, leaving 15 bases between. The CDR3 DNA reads TGTGCCAGCAGTTACGCAAAGGGGAGGCAGGAGACCCAGTACTTC. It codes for CASSYAKGRQETQYF.

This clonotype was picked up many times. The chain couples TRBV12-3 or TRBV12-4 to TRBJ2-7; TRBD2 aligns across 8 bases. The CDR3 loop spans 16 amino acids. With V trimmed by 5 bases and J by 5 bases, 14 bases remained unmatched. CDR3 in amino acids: CASSPYSGAYVNEQYF. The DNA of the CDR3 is TGTGCCAGCAGTCCTTATAGCGGGGCTTACGTAAACGAGCAGTACTTC.

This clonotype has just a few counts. The CDR3: CASSSGTSGWKTQYF. As DNA, the CDR3 is TGTGCCAGCAGCTCCGGGACTAGCGGGTGGAAGACCCAGTACTTC. The chain links TRBV7-9 to TRBJ2-5; 12 bases are a match to TRBD2. The CDR3 contains 15 residues. In germline, CDR1 is SEHNR, CDR2 FQNEAQ (reference sequence). V trimming: 4 bases; J trimming: 6 bases; junction bases outside the gene matches: 6.

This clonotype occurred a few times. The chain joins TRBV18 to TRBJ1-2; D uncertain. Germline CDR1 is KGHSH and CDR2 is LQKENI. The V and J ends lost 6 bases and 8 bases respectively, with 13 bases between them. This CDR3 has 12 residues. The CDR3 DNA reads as TGTGCCAGCTCTCCGGGATTAAGCGGCTACACCTTC. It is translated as CASSPGLSGYTF.

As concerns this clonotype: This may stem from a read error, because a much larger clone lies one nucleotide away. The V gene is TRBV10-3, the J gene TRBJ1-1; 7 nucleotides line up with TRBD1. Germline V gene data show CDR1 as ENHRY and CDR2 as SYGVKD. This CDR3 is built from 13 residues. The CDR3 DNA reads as TGTACCGCCTTAGGACAGGACCTCACTGAAGCTTTCTTT. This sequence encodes CTALGQDLTEAFF.

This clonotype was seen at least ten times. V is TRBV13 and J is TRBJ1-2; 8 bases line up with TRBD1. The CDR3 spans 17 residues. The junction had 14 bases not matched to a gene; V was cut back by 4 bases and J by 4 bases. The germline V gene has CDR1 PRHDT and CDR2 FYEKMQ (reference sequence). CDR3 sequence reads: CASSSTDRGRGLYGYTF. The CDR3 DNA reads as TGTGCCAGCAGCTCGACCGACAGGGGTCGGGGTCTCTATGGCTACACCTTC.

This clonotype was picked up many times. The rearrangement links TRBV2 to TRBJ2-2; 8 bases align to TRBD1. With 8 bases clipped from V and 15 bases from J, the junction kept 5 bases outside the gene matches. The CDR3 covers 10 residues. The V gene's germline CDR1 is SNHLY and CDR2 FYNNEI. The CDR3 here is CASAYRGLFF. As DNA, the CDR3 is TGTGCCAGCGCGTACAGGGGGTTGTTTTTT.

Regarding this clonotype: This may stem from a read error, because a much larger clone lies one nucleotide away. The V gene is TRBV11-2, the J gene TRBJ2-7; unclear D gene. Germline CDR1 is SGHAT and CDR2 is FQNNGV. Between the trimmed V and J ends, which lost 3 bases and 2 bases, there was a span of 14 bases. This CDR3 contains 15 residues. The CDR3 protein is CASSFPDLSTYEQYF. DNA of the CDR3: TGTGCCAGCAGCTTTCCGGACCTCAGTACCTACGAGCAGTACTTC.

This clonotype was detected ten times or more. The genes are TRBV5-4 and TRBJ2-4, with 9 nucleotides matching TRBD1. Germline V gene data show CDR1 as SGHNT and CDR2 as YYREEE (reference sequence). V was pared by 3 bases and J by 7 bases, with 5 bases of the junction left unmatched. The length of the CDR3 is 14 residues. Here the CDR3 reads CASSSPGQGNIQYF. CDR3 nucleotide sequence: TGTGCCAGCAGCTCTCCGGGACAGGGTAACATTCAGTACTTC.

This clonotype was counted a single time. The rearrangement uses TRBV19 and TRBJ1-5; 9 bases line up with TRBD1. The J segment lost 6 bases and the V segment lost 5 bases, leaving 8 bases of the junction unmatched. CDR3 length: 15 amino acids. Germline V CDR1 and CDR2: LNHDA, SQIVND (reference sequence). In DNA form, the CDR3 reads TGTGCCAGTAGTGCCCTGGACAGGGGAGGTCAGCCCCAGCATTTT. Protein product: CASSALDRGGQPQHF.

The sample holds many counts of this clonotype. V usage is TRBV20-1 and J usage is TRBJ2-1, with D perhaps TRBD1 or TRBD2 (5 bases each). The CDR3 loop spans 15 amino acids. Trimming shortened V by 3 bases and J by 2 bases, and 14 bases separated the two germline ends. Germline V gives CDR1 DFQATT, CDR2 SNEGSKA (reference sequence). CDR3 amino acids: CSAREGTLAYNEQFF. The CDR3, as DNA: TGCAGTGCTAGGGAAGGGACGTTGGCCTACAATGAGCAGTTCTTC.

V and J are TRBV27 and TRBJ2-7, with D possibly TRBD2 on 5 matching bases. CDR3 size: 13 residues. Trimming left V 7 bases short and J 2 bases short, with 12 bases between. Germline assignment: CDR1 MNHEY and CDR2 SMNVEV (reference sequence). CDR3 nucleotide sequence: TGTGCCAGCAAGTCGACGGGGACCTACGAGCAGTACTTC. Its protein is CASKSTGTYEQYF.

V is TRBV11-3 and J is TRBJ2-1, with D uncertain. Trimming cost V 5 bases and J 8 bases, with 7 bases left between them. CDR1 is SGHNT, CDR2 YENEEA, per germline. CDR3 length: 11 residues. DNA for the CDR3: TGTGCCAGCAGCAATAGTTATGAGCAGTTCTTC. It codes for CASSNSYEQFF.

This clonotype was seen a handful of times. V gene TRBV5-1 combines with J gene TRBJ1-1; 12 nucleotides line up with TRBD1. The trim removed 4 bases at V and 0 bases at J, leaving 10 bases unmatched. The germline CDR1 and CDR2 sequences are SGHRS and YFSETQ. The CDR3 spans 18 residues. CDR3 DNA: TGCGCCAGCAGCGTTCGATTGGGACAGGGGGCCTTGAACACTGAAGCTTTCTTT. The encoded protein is CASSVRLGQGALNTEAFF. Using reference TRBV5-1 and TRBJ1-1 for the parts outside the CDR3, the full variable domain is KAGVTQTPRYLIKTRGQQVTLSCSPISGHRSVSWYQQTPGQGLQFLFEYFSETQRNKGNFPGRFSGRQFSNSRSEMNVSTLELGDSALYLCASSVRLGQGALNTEAFFGQGTRLTVV.

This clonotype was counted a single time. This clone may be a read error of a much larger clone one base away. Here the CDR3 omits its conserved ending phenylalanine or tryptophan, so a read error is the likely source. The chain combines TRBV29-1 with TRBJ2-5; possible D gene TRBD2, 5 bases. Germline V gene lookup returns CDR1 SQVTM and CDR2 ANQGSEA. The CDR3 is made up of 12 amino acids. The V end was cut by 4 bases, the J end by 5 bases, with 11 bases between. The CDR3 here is CSVGNSGETQYL. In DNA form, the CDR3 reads TGCAGCGTTGGTAACTCGGGGGAGACCCAGTACCTC.

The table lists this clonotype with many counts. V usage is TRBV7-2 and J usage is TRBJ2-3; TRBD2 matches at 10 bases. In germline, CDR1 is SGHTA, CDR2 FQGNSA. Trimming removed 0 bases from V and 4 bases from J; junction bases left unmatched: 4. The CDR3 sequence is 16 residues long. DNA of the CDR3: TGTGCCAGCAGCTTAGCAAGAGCGGGAGGGCCAGATACGCAGTATTTT. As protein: CASSLARAGGPDTQYF.

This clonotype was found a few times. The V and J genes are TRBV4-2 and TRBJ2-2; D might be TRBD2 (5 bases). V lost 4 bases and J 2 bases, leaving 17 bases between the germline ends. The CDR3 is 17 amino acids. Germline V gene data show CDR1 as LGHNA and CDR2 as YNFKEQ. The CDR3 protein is CASSPQAAVVNTGELFF. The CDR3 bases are TGTGCCAGCAGCCCCCAAGCGGCGGTCGTTAACACCGGGGAGCTGTTTTTT.

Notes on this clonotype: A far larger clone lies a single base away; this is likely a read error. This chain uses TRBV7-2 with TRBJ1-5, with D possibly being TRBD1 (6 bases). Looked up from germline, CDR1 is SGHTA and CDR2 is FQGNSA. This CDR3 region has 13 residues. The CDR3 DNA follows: TGTGCCAGCAGCTTAGGGGGGGCACAGCCCCGGCATTTT. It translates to CASSLGGAQPRHF.